This T cell receptor (beta chain) was documented in a study of T cell repertoires in cytomegalovirus infection (dated by TCRdb to between 2018 and 2020). Context from the whole study: The peptide stimulations were aimed at well-studied HLA-B-restricted epitopes as well as recently identified HLA-C-restricted CMV epitopes, whose presentation resists viral immunomodulation. Because public TCR beta signatures pointed to carriage of CMV infection together with the matching HLA type, the HLA type of each donor mattered for the analysis.

Sequencing used an Illumina HiSeq 1500. TCRdb reprocessed the public reads (quality trimming at Q25 with fastp, clone calling with MiXCR) and kept in-frame beta chains. One record per CDR3 amino acid sequence lists the most common genes and DNA. This sample has roughly 920,000 distinct CDR3 sequences in its table, and approximately 32% of those were observed once. The ten largest clones take up around 15% of the sample. What the study reported, not specific to this receptor: The ex vivo response was dominated by HLA-C-restricted CMV-specific TCR beta clonotypes, which also provided the single most frequent clonotype in two of eight donors. Carriers of CMV infection plus the relevant HLA type were discriminated by the cumulative frequency of public TCR beta family members in the study cohort and in an independent roughly 370-donor cohort.

The label giving this sample's treatment or condition can be read as: in vitro stimulation with specific CMV peptide epitopes to enrich CMV-specific T cells. V trim: 5 bases; J trim: 8 bases; unmatched bases: 9. Counted from cysteine to phenylalanine, this CDR3 has 14 amino acids. Here the CDR3 DNA is all that survives: 42 bases in frame from base 1. CDR1 and CDR2 are read off the germline V gene (reference sequence) as DFQATT and SNEGSKA. Worth noting for this clonotype: Its antigen remains undetermined. Base qualities are missing; no much larger clone stands one base away.

Sequencing was performed on cultured CD8+ T cells from PBMCs, taken from culture after CMV antigen stimulation. The chain employs TRBV20-1 and TRBJ2-1; 10 nucleotides in the junction match TRBD2. This TCR derives from a human donor in good health (CMV status not recorded). Some clones in this sample may be carry-over from other donors' samples. The bases read TGCAGTGCTCCTCTAGCGGGGGATCTGGATGAGCAGTTCTTC. Translated, it reads CSAPLAGDLDEQFF.